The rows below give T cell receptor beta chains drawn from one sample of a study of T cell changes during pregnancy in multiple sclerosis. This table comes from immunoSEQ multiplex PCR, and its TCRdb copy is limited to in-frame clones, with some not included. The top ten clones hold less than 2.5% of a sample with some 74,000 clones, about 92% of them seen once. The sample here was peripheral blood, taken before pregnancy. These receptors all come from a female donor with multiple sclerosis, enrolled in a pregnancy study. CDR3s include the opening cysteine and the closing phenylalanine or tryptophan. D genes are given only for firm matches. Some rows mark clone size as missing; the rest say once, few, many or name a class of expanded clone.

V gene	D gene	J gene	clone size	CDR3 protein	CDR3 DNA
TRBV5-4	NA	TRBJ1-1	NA	CASSRSGTGTEAFF	TGTGCCAGCAGCCGATCTGGCACGGGGACTGAAGCTTTCTTT
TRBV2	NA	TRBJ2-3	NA	CASRWAPTDTQYF	TGTGCCTCCCGGTGGGCCCCCACAGATACGCAGTATTTT
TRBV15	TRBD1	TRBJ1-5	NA	CATSRQGGSNQPQHF	TGTGCCACCAGCAGACAGGGGGGCAGCAATCAGCCCCAGCATTTT
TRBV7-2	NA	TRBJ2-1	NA	CASSLTGNEQFF	TGTGCCAGCAGCCTGACCGGGAATGAGCAGTTCTTC
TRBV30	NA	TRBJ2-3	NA	CAWKGEGRTVAFGTLSGQYF	TGTGCCTGGAAGGGTGAGGGTCGGACAGTTGCTTTTGGAACCCTTTCTGGGCAGTATTTT
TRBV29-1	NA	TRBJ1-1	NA	CSVGRGLNTEAFF	TGCAGCGTTGGGCGGGGGTTGAACACTGAAGCTTTCTTT
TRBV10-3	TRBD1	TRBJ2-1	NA	CAIREQDRGHNEQFF	TGTGCCATCAGAGAACAGGACAGGGGGCACAATGAGCAGTTCTTC
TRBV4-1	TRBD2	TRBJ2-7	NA	CASRARASGSMDEQYF	TGCGCCAGCAGAGCCCGGGCTAGCGGGAGTATGGACGAGCAGTACTTC
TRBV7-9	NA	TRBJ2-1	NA	CASSLPTGFAEQFF	TGTGCCAGCAGCTTACCGACAGGTTTCGCTGAGCAGTTCTTC
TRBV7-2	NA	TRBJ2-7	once	CASSSGWAYEQYF	TGTGCCAGCAGCTCAGGTTGGGCCTACGAGCAGTACTTC
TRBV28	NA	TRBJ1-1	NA	CASSLGRGGTEAFF	TGTGCCAGCAGTTTAGGTCGGGGAGGCACTGAAGCTTTCTTT
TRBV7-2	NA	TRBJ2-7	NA	CASSAEALAYEQYF	TGTGCCAGCAGCGCCGAGGCGCTAGCTTACGAGCAGTACTTC
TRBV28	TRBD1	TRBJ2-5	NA	CASRATGSSQETQYF	TGTGCCAGCAGGGCGACAGGGAGCTCACAAGAGACCCAGTACTTC
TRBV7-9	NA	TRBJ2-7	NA	CASRRGPGEQYF	TGTGCCAGCAGACGAGGCCCGGGGGAGCAGTACTTC
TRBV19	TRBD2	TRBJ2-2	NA	CASSVGGTARELFF	TGTGCCAGTAGCGTGGGGGGGACTGCCCGGGAGCTGTTTTTT
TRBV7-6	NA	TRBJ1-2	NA	CASSSRGREDGYTF	TGTGCCAGCAGCTCCCGGGGCAGGGAGGATGGCTACACCTTC
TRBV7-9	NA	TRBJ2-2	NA	CASSLVPRIVNTGELFF	TGTGCCAGCAGCTTAGTCCCGCGCATAGTGAACACCGGGGAGCTGTTTTTT
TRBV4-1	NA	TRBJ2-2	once	CASRQLDSPYTGELFF	TGCGCCAGCAGACAATTAGACAGTCCTTACACCGGGGAGCTGTTTTTT
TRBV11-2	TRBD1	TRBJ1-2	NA	CASSLDATGDSF	TGTGCCAGCAGCTTAGACGCAACAGGGGACAGCTTC
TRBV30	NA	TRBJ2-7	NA	CAWSLVLREQYF	TGTGCCTGGAGTCTGGTACTACGAGAGCAGTACTTC
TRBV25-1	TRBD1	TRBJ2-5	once	CASRMTGQETQYF	TGTGCCAGCAGAATGACAGGGCAAGAGACCCAGTACTTC
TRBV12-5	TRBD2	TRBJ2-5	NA	CASATRPAGETQYF	TGTGCTAGTGCCACTCGCCCAGCGGGGGAGACCCAGTACTTC
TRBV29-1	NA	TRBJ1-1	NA	CSVDWSSGVTEAFF	TGCAGCGTTGACTGGTCGTCAGGGGTCACTGAAGCTTTCTTT
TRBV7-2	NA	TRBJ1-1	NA	CASSLGRGRGNTEAFF	TGTGCCAGCAGCTTAGGCAGGGGCAGGGGGAACACTGAAGCTTTCTTT
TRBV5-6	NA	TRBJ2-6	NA	CASSLLGTGANVLTF	TGTGCCAGCAGCTTATTGGGGACAGGGGCCAACGTCCTGACTTTC
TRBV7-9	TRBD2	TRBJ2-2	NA	CASSKTSGTAGELFF	TGTGCCAGCAGCAAAACTAGCGGGACGGCCGGGGAGCTGTTTTTT
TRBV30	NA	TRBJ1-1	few	CAWSLRQAEAFF	TGTGCCTGGAGTCTGCGACAGGCTGAAGCTTTCTTT
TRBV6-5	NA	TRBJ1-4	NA	CASSQIGGNEKLFF	TGTGCCAGCAGCCAGATAGGCGGGAATGAAAAACTGTTTTTT